The rows below give T cell receptor beta chains drawn from one sample of a study of Ad26.COV2.S vaccination and SARS-CoV-2 variants. The protocol was immunoSEQ multiplex PCR, while the TCRdb copy is restricted to in-frame clones and leaves out a portion. The sample shows about 250,000 clones, more than 75% of them seen only once. The sequenced sample was peripheral blood, obtained in a trial of Ad26.COV2.S vaccine versus placebo. These receptors all come from a person aged 18 to 65 who received the Ad26.COV2.S COVID-19 vaccine or a placebo. Both conserved end residues are part of each CDR3. Each record gives: J gene, V gene, CDR3 protein.

>TRBJ1-2|TRBV4-2
CASSPDRGNYGYTF
>TRBJ2-3|TRBV11-2
CASSLYGGVTDTQYF
>TRBJ1-5|TRBV7-9
CASSLAGPGNQPQHF
>TRBJ1-2|TRBV18
CASSPPTGAGYTF
>TRBJ2-1|TRBV7-2
CASSLNREGFNEQFF
>TRBJ2-7|TRBV6-2/TRBV6-3
CASSERESGYEQYF
>TRBJ1-4|TRBV6-4
CASSDGSELFF
>TRBJ2-3|TRBV27
CASSFGQGMRRDTQYF
>TRBJ2-1|TRBV11-2
CASSFTGLGSVKVNEQFF
>TRBJ1-2|TRBV5-1
CASSPLGGALLNDGYTF
>TRBJ1-2|TRBV11-2
CASSLDLTNYGYTF
>TRBJ2-3|TRBV19
CASSIGSSGTDTQYF
>TRBJ2-1|TRBV7-2
CASSLVGTSGIGNEQFF
>TRBJ2-3|TRBV5-6
CASSPRGQTQYF
>TRBJ1-5|TRBV6-5
CASRGGIGQPQHF
>TRBJ1-2|TRBV6-5
CASRHGQDFYGYTF
>TRBJ1-1|TRBV25-1
CASAGHLNTEAFF
>TRBJ1-4|TRBV6-6
CASRQMIQGLNEKLFF
>TRBJ2-2|TRBV5-4
CASSLPGQANTGELFF
>TRBJ1-5|TRBV2
CASGQGFNQPQHF
>TRBJ2-7|TRBV7-3
CASSLRAGKSYEQYF
>TRBJ2-2|TRBV11-3
CASSRTGVGGELFF
>TRBJ2-6|TRBV6-2/TRBV6-3
CASSYSPDLGANVLTF
>TRBJ2-1|TRBV30
CAWAGDYNEQFF
>TRBJ2-7|TRBV27
CASSLLDGIPTYEQYF
>TRBJ2-7|TRBV30
CAWSRGTVWEQYF